These 21 T cell receptor beta chains originate from one sample sequenced in a study of blood T cell repertoires in COVID-19. TCRdb's table, derived via immunoSEQ multiplex PCR, lists solely in-frame clones and lacks some. The table includes fewer than 400,000 clones, 83% detected once. Material: peripheral blood. Receptors originate from a young man with active or convalescent COVID-19.

V is TRBV6-5 and J is TRBJ1-5; possibly TRBD1 for D (6 bases). This CDR3 is 12 amino acids long. The germline V gene encodes CDR1 MNHEY and CDR2 SVGAGI. Trimming stripped 5 bases from V and 4 bases from J, with 6 bases between. The chain's CDR3 is CASSQGNQPQHF. CDR3 sequence (DNA): TGTGCCAGCAGTCAGGGGAATCAGCCCCAGCATTTT.

The rearrangement joins TRBV24-1 to TRBJ2-1; D might be TRBD2 (6 bases). Trimming removed 4 bases from V and 5 bases from J, with 23 bases in between. The germline V gene has CDR1 KGHDR and CDR2 SFDVKD. The CDR3 spans 18 residues. The DNA of the CDR3 is TGTGCCACCAGTGACACTGCCTCGTCAGGGAGGTGGGACAATGAGCAGTTCTTC. It is translated as CATSDTASSGRWDNEQFF.

The rearrangement uses TRBV12-3 or TRBV12-4 and TRBJ2-3; 8 bases are a match to TRBD1. The length of the CDR3 is 13 residues. With V trimmed by 8 bases and J by 2 bases, 3 bases remained unmatched. DNA of the CDR3: TGTGCCAGCGGGACAGGATTCACAGATACGCAGTATTTT. Amino acids: CASGTGFTDTQYF.

This clone has just a few counts. The chain recombines TRBV5-1 with TRBJ1-3; perhaps TRBD1 as D (5 bases). In germline, CDR1 is SGHRS, CDR2 YFSETQ. V lost 5 bases, J lost 0 bases, and 9 bases lay in between. CDR3 length: 14 residues. The CDR3 protein is CASRAGPSGNTIYF. DNA for the CDR3: TGCGCCAGCAGGGCAGGGCCCTCTGGAAACACCATATATTTT.

The chain links TRBV29-1 to TRBJ2-7; 12 positions match TRBD1. This CDR3 has 14 residues. CDR1 SQVTM and CDR2 ANQGSEA come from the germline V gene. V lost 4 bases and J lost 2; bases outside the gene matches: 3. CDR3 DNA sequence: TGCAGCGTTGGAGGGACAGGGGGCCCCTACGAGCAGTACTTC. Translating gives CSVGGTGGPYEQYF.

Remarks on this clone: This specimen includes other DNA sequences encoding the same CDR3. The chain uses TRBV29-1 and TRBJ2-3; no clear D. The CDR3 extends over 12 amino acids. CDR1 is SQVTM, CDR2 ANQGSEA, per germline. Trimming left V 0 bases short and J 6 bases short, with 7 bases between. The CDR3 sequence is CSVEEPRDTQYF. In DNA, the CDR3 is TGCAGCGTTGAAGAACCGCGGGATACGCAGTATTTT.

This clone was observed a single time. The chain's CDR3 is CASIGLRGVGSSYNSPLHF. The CDR3 nucleotides are TGTGCCAGCATTGGGTTACGGGGGGTTGGAAGCTCCTATAATTCACCCCTCCACTTT. This sequence joins TRBV27 and TRBJ1-6; tentative D call: TRBD1 (5 bases). Per the germline V gene, CDR1 is MNHEY and CDR2 is SMNVEV (reference sequence). There are 19 residues in the CDR3. Trimming removed 7 bases at V and 0 bases at J, with 22 bases between.

In DNA form, the CDR3 reads TGTGCCGCCGGGGTACATGGCTACACCTTC. Translating it yields CAAGVHGYTF. The J gene is TRBJ1-2, the V gene TRBV19; D is unclear. V was pared by 11 bases and J by 6 bases, with 10 bases between. The germline CDR1 and CDR2 sequences are LNHDA and SQIVND (reference sequence). The CDR3 has 10 residues.

V is TRBV10-3 and J is TRBJ2-5; TRBD1 agrees at 7 bases. This CDR3 has 13 amino acids. In germline, CDR1 is ENHRY, CDR2 SYGVKD. V lost 10 bases, J lost 6 bases, and 11 bases stayed unmatched. CDR3 DNA: TGTGCCACTCCACTAGGGGGACAGAAGACCCAGTACTTC. The encoded protein is CATPLGGQKTQYF.

This clone was seen a few times. The chain couples TRBV6-6 to TRBJ2-7, with D perhaps matching TRBD1 (5 bases). Trimming pared 2 bases from V and 2 bases from J, leaving 13 bases between. The CDR3 contains 15 residues. Per the germline V gene, CDR1 is MNHNY and CDR2 is SVGAGI (reference sequence). The CDR3 nucleotides read TGTGCCAGCAGTTACGGGGCTGGTGCGGCCTACGAGCAGTACTTC. Amino acids: CASSYGAGAAYEQYF.

The V and J genes are TRBV11-2 and TRBJ1-5, with D tentatively TRBD1 (5 bases). Germline loops: CDR1 SGHAT, CDR2 FQNNGV. Deletions cut 1 base from V and 4 bases from J, with 11 bases between. CDR3 length: 15 residues. CDR3 DNA sequence: TGTGCCAGCAGCTTAGGCCCCGGGGGTAATCAGCCCCAGCATTTT. It is translated as CASSLGPGGNQPQHF.

The chain links TRBV9 to TRBJ2-3; TRBD1 aligns across 10 bases. Germline assignment: CDR1 SGDLS and CDR2 YYNGEE. The CDR3 length is 16 residues. The V and J ends lost 4 bases and 2 bases, in that order; junction bases with no gene match: 7. CDR3 region: CASSPTTGGITDTQYF. CDR3 nucleotide sequence: TGTGCCAGCAGCCCCACGACAGGGGGCATCACAGATACGCAGTATTTT.

This chain connects TRBV7-8 to TRBJ1-3; D unresolved. The CDR3 has 17 residues. Germline V gene data show CDR1 as SGHVS and CDR2 as FQNEAQ. V lost 1 base to trimming and J lost 5 bases, with 18 bases between them. CDR3 sequence (DNA): TGTGCCAGCAGCTTAGTGCAGCGGTCCTCAGGCCGAAACACCATATATTTT. It codes for CASSLVQRSSGRNTIYF. Full variable domain (rest looked up from reference TRBV7-8 and TRBJ1-3): GAGVSQSPRYKVAKRGQDVALRCDPISGHVSLFWYQQALGQGPEFLTYFQNEAQLDKSGLPSDRFFAERPEGSVSTLKIQRTQQEDSAVYLCASSLVQRSSGRNTIYFGEGSWLTVV.

This chain joins TRBV29-1 and TRBJ1-3; D uncertain. Trimming left V 6 bases short and J 1 base short, with 7 bases between. CDR3 size: 12 residues. Germline values: CDR1 SQVTM, CDR2 ANQGSEA. In DNA form, the CDR3 reads TGCAGCGTGCGGAGTTCTGGAAACACCATATATTTT. Translation: CSVRSSGNTIYF.

The J gene is TRBJ1-4, the V gene TRBV5-8; D is perhaps TRBD1 (5 bases). In germline, CDR1 is SGHTS, CDR2 YDEGEE. The V end was cut by 7 bases, the J end by 0 bases, with 16 bases between. This CDR3 is built from 16 residues. The CDR3 region is CASLTGTLATNEKLFF. CDR3 coding DNA: TGTGCCAGCCTTACAGGAACGCTAGCAACTAATGAAAAACTGTTTTTT.

The genes are TRBV5-1 and TRBJ2-2; TRBD1 agrees at 8 bases. The CDR3 has 14 residues. The J segment lost 8 bases and the V segment lost 2 bases, leaving 5 bases of the junction unmatched. The germline V gene encodes CDR1 SGHRS and CDR2 YFSETQ. The CDR3 spells CASSFGQGSGELFF. DNA of the CDR3: TGCGCCAGCAGCTTCGGACAGGGATCAGGGGAGCTGTTTTTT.

The rearrangement links TRBV30 to TRBJ2-7; D is uncertain. The CDR3 contains 11 residues. Trimming pared 5 bases from V and 3 bases from J, leaving 8 bases between. Germline-derived CDR1 and CDR2 are GTSNPN and SVGIG (reference sequence). The CDR3 region has the DNA TGTGCCTGGTCTGGGCTCTACGAGCAGTACTTC. Translated: CAWSGLYEQYF.

The chain links TRBV5-8 to TRBJ1-1, with D hard to call. V was shortened by 2 bases and J by 4 bases, with 9 bases between the two germline ends. This CDR3 is 13 amino acids long. CDR1 and CDR2 from the germline V gene are SGHTS and YDEGEE. CDR3 DNA: TGTGCCAGCAGCTTAACTATCAGCACTGAAGCTTTCTTT. Protein product: CASSLTISTEAFF.

The chain couples TRBV30 to TRBJ2-7; TRBD1 is a possible D gene (5 bases). This CDR3 is built from 14 residues. CDR1 is GTSNPN, CDR2 SVGIG, per germline (reference sequence). The V and J ends lost 3 bases and 2 bases respectively, with 14 bases between them. CDR3 sequence: CAWSQGIRAYEQYF. CDR3 coding DNA: TGTGCCTGGAGCCAGGGTATCCGGGCCTACGAGCAGTACTTC. Drawing the rest from reference TRBV30 and TRBJ2-7, the complete variable domain is SQTIHQWPATLVQPVGSPLSLECTVEGTSNPNLYWYRQAAGRGLQLLFYSVGIGQISSEVPQNLSASRPQDRQFILSSKKLLLSDSGFYLCAWSQGIRAYEQYFGPGTRLTVT.

The chain couples TRBV5-5 to TRBJ2-3; the D gene is possibly TRBD2 (6 bases). The CDR3 runs to 17 residues. Germline lookup yields CDR1 SGHKS and CDR2 YYEKEE (reference sequence). Trimming cost V 4 bases and J 2 bases, with 20 bases left between them. The CDR3 bases are TGTGCCAGCAGCCGCTCCCTTTTTGTGCGGGACACAGATACGCAGTATTTT. This sequence encodes CASSRSLFVRDTDTQYF.

The CDR3 loop is CATSDFPFSGRHSYEQYF. Written as DNA, the CDR3 is TGTGCCACCAGTGATTTCCCGTTTAGCGGGAGGCATTCCTACGAGCAGTACTTC. The V and J genes are TRBV24-1 and TRBJ2-7; 10 positions match TRBD2. The CDR3 has 18 amino acids. The germline V gene has CDR1 KGHDR and CDR2 SFDVKD. Losses at the gene ends were 1 base for V and 1 base for J; bases not matched to a gene: 9.